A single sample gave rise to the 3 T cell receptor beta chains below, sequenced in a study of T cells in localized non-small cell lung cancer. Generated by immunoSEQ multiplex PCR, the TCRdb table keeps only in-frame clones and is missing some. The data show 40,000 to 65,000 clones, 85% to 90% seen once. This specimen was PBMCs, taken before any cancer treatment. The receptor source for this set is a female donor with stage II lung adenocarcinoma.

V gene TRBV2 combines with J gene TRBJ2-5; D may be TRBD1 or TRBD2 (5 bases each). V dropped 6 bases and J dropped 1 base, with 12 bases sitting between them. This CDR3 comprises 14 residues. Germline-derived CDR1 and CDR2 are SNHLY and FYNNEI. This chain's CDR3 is CASSRDRLQETQYF. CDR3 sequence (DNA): TGTGCCAGCAGCAGGGACCGGCTCCAAGAGACCCAGTACTTC.

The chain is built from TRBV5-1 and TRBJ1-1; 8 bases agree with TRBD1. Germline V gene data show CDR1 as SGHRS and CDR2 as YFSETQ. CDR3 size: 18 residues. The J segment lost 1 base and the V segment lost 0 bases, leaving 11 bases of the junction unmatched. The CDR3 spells CASSLGPGQGSGNTEAFF. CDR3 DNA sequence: TGCGCCAGCAGCTTGGGCCCTGGACAGGGCTCAGGGAACACTGAAGCTTTCTTT.

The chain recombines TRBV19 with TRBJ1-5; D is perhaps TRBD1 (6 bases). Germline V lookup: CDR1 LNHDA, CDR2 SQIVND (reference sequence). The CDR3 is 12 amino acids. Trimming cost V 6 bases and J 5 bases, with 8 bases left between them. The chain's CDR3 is CASRRTDQPQHF. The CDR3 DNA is TGTGCCAGTAGGAGGACAGATCAGCCCCAGCATTTT.